This record covers a single T cell receptor beta chain. These data are taken from a study of blood T cell repertoires in COVID-19. The wider study: Sites in the United States, Italy and Spain provided acute and convalescent COVID-19 samples.

The CDR3 totals 14 residues. Germline loops: CDR1 LNHDA, CDR2 SQIVND (reference sequence). V was cut by 2 bases and J by 0 bases, with 8 bases left in between. In the authors' methods: Reference gene primers were amplified, and this amplification served to estimate nucleated cell counts. TCRdb's copy holds only in-frame clones and misses some; the assay was immunoSEQ multiplex PCR. That table furnishes V, J and clone size, whereas the DNA furnished D and trimming. The sample yields about 190,000 clones, around 80% seen once. The sequence derives from a human donor in a cohort sampled during active COVID-19. The sample taken for sequencing was peripheral blood. The chain couples TRBV19 to TRBJ2-7; a possible D gene is TRBD1 (6 bases). The CDR3 sequence is CASSIQGSSYEQYF. For the CDR3, the DNA is TGTGCCAGTAGTATACAGGGGAGCTCCTACGAGCAGTACTTC.